This entry lists 22 T cell receptor beta chains sequenced from one sample in a study of identical twins. Using its own MiXCR run on the 5' RACE reads, TCRdb lists one record per CDR3 protein. The sample lists around 95,000 distinct CDR3 sequences, 5.9% seen once, with about 12% in the top ten. The material sequenced was memory T cells sorted from blood. These receptors originate from a woman aged 50 to 65 in good health.

This clonotype was seen many times. The rearrangement links TRBV5-1 to TRBJ2-1; TRBD2 agrees at 8 bases. V lost 2 bases to trimming and J lost 4 bases; unmatched junction nucleotides: 17. Germline loops: CDR1 SGHRS, CDR2 YFSETQ. The CDR3 is made up of 19 amino acids. The CDR3 here is CASSLSIGRVLADYNEQFF. CDR3 nucleotide sequence: TGCGCCAGCAGCTTATCAATTGGGCGGGTACTAGCGGATTACAATGAGCAGTTCTTC.

Ten or more counts support this clonotype. The chain employs TRBV7-9 and TRBJ2-2, with a tentative D call TRBD2 (6 bases). Trimming took 0 bases from V and 7 from J, leaving 9 bases between them. The germline CDR1 and CDR2 sequences are SEHNR and FQNEAQ (reference sequence). This CDR3 is built from 14 residues. CDR3 region: CASSLAGTFGELFF. The CDR3 nucleotides are TGTGCCAGCAGCTTAGCGGGGACTTTCGGGGAGCTGTTTTTT.

This clonotype has just a few counts. The chain combines TRBV4-2 with TRBJ1-6; no definite D call. The CDR3 contains 14 residues. The germline V and J ends were trimmed by 1 base and 6 bases, with 7 bases remaining between them. CDR1 LGHNA and CDR2 YNFKEQ come from the germline V gene. The CDR3 nucleotides are TGTGCCAGCAGCCAAGGGGCTATTAATTCACCCCTCCACTTT. The encoded protein is CASSQGAINSPLHF.

CDR3 protein: CASSVGGFSLLQETQYF. The CDR3, as DNA: TGTGCCAGCAGCGTAGGAGGTTTCTCCCTCCTCCAAGAGACCCAGTACTTC. The V call is TRBV9, the J call TRBJ2-5; D not resolved. The CDR3 has 17 amino acids. Trimming removed 0 bases from V and 1 base from J, with 16 bases in between. From germline, CDR1 is SGDLS and CDR2 YYNGEE. Together with reference TRBV9 and TRBJ2-5, the CDR3 gives the full variable domain: DSGVTQTPKHLITATGQRVTLRCSPRSGDLSVYWYQQSLDQGLQFLIQYYNGEERAKGNILERFSAQQFPDLHSELNLSSLELGDSALYFCASSVGGFSLLQETQYFGPGTRLLVL.

The chain employs TRBV18 and TRBJ1-5, with D unresolved. CDR1 is KGHSH and CDR2 is LQKENI in the germline V gene. The CDR3 is made up of 13 amino acids. The ends were cut back, 6 bases at V and 7 bases at J, with 13 bases in the middle. This CDR3 reads CASSHHRDQPQHF. In DNA, the CDR3 is TGTGCCAGCTCGCACCACCGAGACCAGCCCCAGCATTTT.

The sample holds many counts of this clonotype. This sequence joins TRBV7-9 and TRBJ2-1, with no clear D. Trimming took off 1 base at V and 2 bases at J, with 12 bases between the two ends. This CDR3 is 16 amino acids long. Germline CDR1 SEHNR, CDR2 FQNEAQ (reference sequence). DNA for the CDR3: TGTGCCAGCAGCTTAGTCGATATTCGGCCCTACAATGAGCAGTTCTTC. Protein: CASSLVDIRPYNEQFF.

In this sample, this clonotype turned up many times. CDR3 bases: TGTGCCAGCAGTTCCTCCGGGACAGGGAGACGGCCCCAGCATTTT. Translation gives CASSSSGTGRRPQHF. This sequence joins TRBV27 and TRBJ1-5, with 9 bases that match TRBD1. The V and J ends lost 4 bases and 9 bases, in that order; junction bases with no gene match: 10. CDR3 length: 15 amino acids. Looked up from germline, CDR1 is MNHEY and CDR2 is SMNVEV (reference sequence).

This clonotype was observed a handful of times. The chain employs TRBV11-2 and TRBJ2-1, with D possibly TRBD2 on 5 matching bases. Per germline, CDR1 SGHAT and CDR2 FQNNGV. The CDR3 runs to 14 residues. V lost 10 bases and J lost 0, with 13 bases in between. The CDR3 region has the DNA TGTGCCACAACACGGGATATCTCCTACAATGAGCAGTTCTTC. Translated: CATTRDISYNEQFF.

This clonotype was observed many times. V is TRBV24-1 and J is TRBJ2-7; 11 bases map to TRBD1. The ends lost 8 bases at V and 7 bases at J; junction bases unmatched: 15. The length of the CDR3 is 16 residues. Per germline, CDR1 KGHDR and CDR2 SFDVKD. CDR3 loop: CATTIGTGGPLGEQYV. In DNA form, the CDR3 reads TGTGCCACCACCATCGGGACAGGGGGACCTCTAGGGGAGCAGTACGTC.

V gene TRBV7-9 combines with J gene TRBJ2-3; D ambiguous. The V end was cut by 5 bases, the J end by 1 base, with 10 bases between. The CDR3 loop spans 14 amino acids. In germline, CDR1 is SEHNR, CDR2 FQNEAQ (reference sequence). The CDR3 is CASSPSVRTDTQYF. The DNA for the CDR3 is TGTGCCAGCAGCCCCTCGGTACGCACAGATACGCAGTATTTT.

The chain links TRBV11-3 to TRBJ2-1; 9 bases match TRBD2. The length of the CDR3 is 16 residues. With V trimmed by 1 base and J by 8 bases, 9 bases remained unmatched. Germline V gene sequence: CDR1 SGHNT, CDR2 YENEEA. This CDR3 is CASSLVAGAGLDEQFF. In DNA, the CDR3 is TGTGCCAGCAGCTTAGTAGCGGGAGCAGGTTTGGATGAGCAGTTCTTC.

In its sample, this clonotype was seen many times. V is TRBV7-9 and J is TRBJ2-1, with TRBD1 matching over 10 bases. The CDR3 sequence is 16 residues long. After removal of 4 bases from V and 9 bases from J, the junction contained 12 bases not matched to a gene. The germline V gene has CDR1 SEHNR and CDR2 FQNEAQ (reference sequence). The CDR3 DNA is TGTGCCAGCAGCTCCCGCTGGGACAGGGGAAAGGGTGAGCAGTTCTTC. It is translated as CASSSRWDRGKGEQFF.

This clonotype has a count of ten or more. The chain uses TRBV20-1 and TRBJ2-3; 10 positions agree with TRBD2. CDR3 length: 17 amino acids. Trimming took 0 bases from V and 5 from J; bases not matched to a gene: 11. The germline CDR1 and CDR2 sequences are DFQATT and SNEGSKA (reference sequence). The CDR3: CSARDLRGAGGRDTQYF. CDR3 nucleotides: TGCAGTGCTAGAGATCTTAGGGGAGCGGGAGGGCGAGATACGCAGTATTTT.

This clonotype was found many times. The chain employs TRBV6-1 and TRBJ1-5; D gene uncertain. This CDR3 contains 17 residues. Per the germline V gene, CDR1 is MNHNS and CDR2 is SASEGT. V was clipped by 2 bases and J by 4 bases, with 18 bases between them. In nucleotides, the CDR3 is TGTGCCAGCAGTGAAAACCGCTACAGAGGCGGGAATCAGCCCCAGCATTTT. It is translated as CASSENRYRGGNQPQHF.

This clonotype was counted at least ten times. V gene TRBV6-6 combines with J gene TRBJ2-1; possible D gene TRBD2, 5 bases. Per germline, CDR1 MNHNY and CDR2 SVGAGI (reference sequence). V was trimmed by 11 bases and J by 0 bases, leaving 14 bases between them. CDR3 size: 14 residues. The CDR3 nucleotides are TGTGCCGTCCACCCGGCGGGCTCCTACAATGAGCAGTTCTTC. Translation: CAVHPAGSYNEQFF.

This clonotype was found many times. The CDR3, as DNA: TGTGCCAGCAGCCCCGGTGAGATGAACACTGAAGCTTTCTTT. Amino acids: CASSPGEMNTEAFF. The J gene is TRBJ1-1, the V gene TRBV7-9; D call uncertain. V lost 5 bases and J 0 bases, leaving 10 bases between the germline ends. The CDR3 has 14 amino acids. Germline V gene lookup returns CDR1 SEHNR and CDR2 FQNEAQ (reference sequence).

V and J are TRBV20-1 and TRBJ2-1, with D possibly TRBD2 on 6 matching bases. Trimming stripped 0 bases from V and 4 bases from J, with 13 bases between. CDR1 and CDR2 from the germline V gene are DFQATT and SNEGSKA (reference sequence). This CDR3 region has 15 residues. This CDR3 reads CSARDGAGSYNEQFF. In DNA, the CDR3 is TGCAGTGCTAGAGATGGGGCGGGATCTTACAATGAGCAGTTCTTC.

This clonotype was detected many times. The chain carries TRBV25-1 and TRBJ1-2; 9 positions agree with TRBD1. The V and J ends lost 0 bases and 9 bases, in that order; junction bases with no gene match: 5. The CDR3 extends over 14 amino acids. Germline CDR1 reads MGHDK; CDR2 reads SYGVNS. This CDR3 is CASSEYGTGIRYTF. The CDR3, as DNA: TGTGCCAGCAGTGAATACGGGACAGGGATCCGCTACACCTTC.

This clonotype was recorded many times. The V call is TRBV10-2, the J call TRBJ1-2; tentative D call: TRBD1 (6 bases). The germline CDR1 and CDR2 sequences are WSHSY and SAAADI. V lost 2 bases and J 7 bases, leaving 11 bases between the germline ends. The CDR3 length is 13 residues. CDR3 loop: CASSEQDSSGYTF. Written as DNA, the CDR3 is TGCGCCAGCAGTGAGCAGGACAGTTCTGGCTACACCTTC.

This clonotype was seen ten or more times. This chain uses TRBV29-1 with TRBJ2-7; D unresolved. CDR1 and CDR2 (germline): SQVTM, ANQGSEA. The CDR3 has 12 residues. Trimming took 4 bases from V and 0 from J, leaving 7 bases between them. Here the CDR3 DNA reads TGCAGCGTTGGCGATAGCTCCTACGAGCAGTACTTC. This translates into CSVGDSSYEQYF.

This clonotype was recorded many times. The genes are TRBV12-3 or TRBV12-4 and TRBJ1-2; D is unresolved. V was cut by 3 bases and J by 5 bases, with 10 bases left in between. The CDR3 sequence is 13 residues long. CDR3 in DNA: TGTGCCAGCAGTTTGTCCCAGACTTATGGCTACACCTTC. Translating gives CASSLSQTYGYTF.

V and J are TRBV4-1 and TRBJ2-1; D might be TRBD2 (5 bases). Germline V gene sequence: CDR1 MGHRA, CDR2 YSYEKL. V lost 3 bases and J 12 bases, leaving 27 bases between the germline ends. This CDR3 region has 17 residues. CDR3 sequence reads: CASSQGSEVKSTMMQFF. CDR3 nucleotides: TGCGCCAGCAGCCAGGGGAGTGAGGTAAAATCTACAATGATGCAGTTCTTC.